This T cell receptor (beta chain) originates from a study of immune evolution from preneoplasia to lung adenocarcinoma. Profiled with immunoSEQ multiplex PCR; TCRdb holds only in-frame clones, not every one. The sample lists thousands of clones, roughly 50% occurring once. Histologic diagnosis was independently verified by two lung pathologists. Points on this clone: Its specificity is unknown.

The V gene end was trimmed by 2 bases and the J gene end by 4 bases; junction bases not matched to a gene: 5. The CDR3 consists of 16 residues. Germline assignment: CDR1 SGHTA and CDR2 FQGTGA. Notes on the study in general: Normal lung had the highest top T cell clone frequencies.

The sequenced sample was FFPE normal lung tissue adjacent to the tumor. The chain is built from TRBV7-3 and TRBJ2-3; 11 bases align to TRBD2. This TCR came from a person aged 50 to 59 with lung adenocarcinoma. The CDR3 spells CASSLGLAGGSDTQYF. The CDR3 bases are TGTGCCAGCAGCTTAGGTCTAGCGGGGGGATCAGATACGCAGTATTTT.